The source of this T cell receptor (beta chain) is a study of CD4 T cells in relation to SARS-CoV-2 and coronaviruses (TCRdb year 2021). Regarding the complete study: The ViraFEST assay cultured PBMCs with antigen for 10 days, then sequenced TCR beta CDR3s to find antigen-specific clonal expansions. An HIV-1 Nef peptide pool or a no-peptide culture served as the negative reference condition. Using patient-derived lymphoblastoid cell lines, the shared crossreactive spike epitopes were mapped to their HLA restriction. At the level of individual TCR clonotypes, the study evaluated whether memory CD4+ T cells crossreact between the spike proteins of SARS-CoV-2 and those of common cold coronaviruses. The Adaptive Biotechnologies TCR-sequencing kit was used for samples from three pre-COVID donors and for the naive versus memory experiments, whereas the other data were Illumina-based. A different, Illumina-based TCR-beta assay was used to sequence expansion assays from other donors in the study. On the study overall, not on this receptor specifically: No donor contributed both pre-pandemic and post-infection samples, which limited tracing the source of pre-existing responses. In roughly 70% of donors, memory CD4+ clonotypes turned up that crossrecognized SARS-CoV-2 and at least one common cold coronavirus spike. Small numbers of patients and of tested TCRs were a limitation of the study. Significantly weaker SARS-CoV-2-driven expansion was shown by crossreactive clones than by monoreactive clones, consistent with antigenic imprinting. Since the crossreactivity analysis centred on spike protein, crossreactivity against other viral proteins was not assessed.

CD4+ T cells from unexposed donors were collected before the COVID-19 pandemic (2011-2018). The EasySep CD4+ T cell isolation kit was used to isolate CD4+ T cells once the cultures had run for ten to eleven days. As far as cell numbers permitted, CD4+ T cells from unexposed donors were tested for reactivity against SARS-CoV-2 S and N as well as four spike pools from common cold coronaviruses. PBMCs were cultured at a few million per well in IMDM supplemented with 5% human AB serum and around 10 IU/ml IL-2. Half of the culture medium was replaced with fresh IL-2-containing medium on days 3 and 7. Triplicate replicate wells were generally used for each peptide culture condition. Leukapheresis product for the unexposed donors was purchased commercially. Ficoll-Paque PLUS gradient centrifugation was used to isolate PBMCs from leukapheresis product or whole blood. The PBMCs went either fresh into the expansion assay or into cryopreservation at -140 degrees C. The QIAamp Micro DNA Kit was used to extract genomic DNA from the CD4+ T cells.

Library construction relied on the immunoSEQ multiplex PCR assay. As for how the authors treated the data: Preprocessing removed nonproductive sequences and CDR3s not starting with C, not ending with F or W, or shorter than 7 amino acids. The MANAFEST web app identified antigen-specific clonotypes based on expansion compared with the reference and other culture wells. A clone counted as positive if significantly expanded in 2 of 3 replicate wells versus the reference culture at FDR below 0.05. To be called positive, a clone also had to show significant expansion compared with every other tandem well and an odds ratio greater than 5. Pairwise Levenshtein distance, computed with the stringdist R package after three terminal residues were trimmed from each end, was used as the measure of CDR3 homology. TCRdb retrieved this table from immuneACCESS and kept in-frame rearrangements only. Not all clones are present; in checked studies, unresolved V genes account for under half, and no reason is known for the remainder. The V and J calls and clone size come from that table; D and trimming were worked out from the DNA. Here the sample has about 22,000 clones; 70% to 85% occur a single time. Jointly, the top ten make up around 16% of the sample.

Regarding this clone: The clone's antigen remains unknown. Within one base of it there is no much larger clone, and no base qualities were kept.

In the germline V gene (reference sequence), CDR1 corresponds to SEHNR and CDR2 to FQNEAQ. The CDR3 holds 19 amino acids from the cysteine to the phenylalanine. The entry retains the CDR3 DNA only, 57 bases that are in frame from base 1. V is cut back by 5 bases and J by 2 bases, with 19 bases in the junction unmatched. The source material was CD4+ T cells from PBMCs, cultured in vitro. The origin of this receptor is a human donor in good health. The rearranged chain carries TRBV7-9 and TRBJ2-3; TRBD1 agrees with 7 junctional bases. This receptor has the CDR3 CASSPSTGYYFLNTDTQYF. The DNA sequence follows: TGTGCCAGCAGCCCCTCGACAGGGTACTACTTTTTGAACACAGATACGCAGTATTTT.